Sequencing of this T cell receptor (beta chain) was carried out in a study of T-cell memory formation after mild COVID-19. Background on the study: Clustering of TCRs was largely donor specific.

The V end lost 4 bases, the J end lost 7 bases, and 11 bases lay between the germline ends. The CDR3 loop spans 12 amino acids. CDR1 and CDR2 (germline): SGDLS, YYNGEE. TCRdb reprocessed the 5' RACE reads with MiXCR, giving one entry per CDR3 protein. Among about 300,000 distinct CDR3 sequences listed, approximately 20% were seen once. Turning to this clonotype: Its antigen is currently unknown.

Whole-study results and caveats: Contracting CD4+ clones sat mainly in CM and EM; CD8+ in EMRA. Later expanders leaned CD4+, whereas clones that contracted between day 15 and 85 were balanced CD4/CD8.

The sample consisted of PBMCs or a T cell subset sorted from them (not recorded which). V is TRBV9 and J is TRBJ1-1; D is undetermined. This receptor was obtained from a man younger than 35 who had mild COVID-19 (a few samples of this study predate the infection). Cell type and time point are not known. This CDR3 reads CASSLGMDEAFF. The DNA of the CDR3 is TGTGCCAGCAGCCTAGGGATGGATGAAGCTTTCTTT.